The source of this TCR beta chain is a study of blood T cells in healthy people across ages (dated by TCRdb to the mid-2010s). Some background on the complete study: In model experiments, template switching captured roughly one uniquely barcoded TCR beta cDNA molecule for every two T cells. The study analyzed two additional independent replicas of 1 million unique cDNA reads from the same blood draw for two donors, one aged 18 to 29 and one aged 80 or older. To track age-related changes in TCR beta repertoire diversity, the study relied on deep sequencing normalized with unique cDNA molecular identifiers. To avoid experimental bias, donors of different ages were distributed randomly across sequencing lanes. Donors were grouped into four age groups: young (average 16 years), middle-aged (39), aged (about 60) and long-lived (approximately 81).

From the germline V gene, CDR1 is SGHRS and CDR2 is YFSETQ. The CDR3 runs 15 residues from the cysteine to the phenylalanine. Only the CDR3 region is kept as DNA, spanning 45 bases read in frame from base 1. V ends up 4 bases short and J 0 bases short, with an unmatched junction base count of 3. A word on this clonotype: The antigen it recognizes is unknown. It has no much larger one-base neighbor in the sample; base qualities were not kept.

Receptor amplification or capture employed 5' RACE. Sequencing used an Illumina HiSeq 2500. A second PCR of about 7 to 12 cycles was performed with a sample-barcoded 5' primer and a J-beta primer mix. Each TCR beta cDNA molecule received a unique molecular identifier from a template-switch 5' adaptor carrying 12 random nucleotides. Each sample yielded at least 2.5 million CDR3-containing paired-end reads. First-strand cDNA synthesis was performed from all RNA using the Mint cDNA synthesis kit, with priming by a TRBC-specific oligonucleotide. Following uracil-DNA glycosylase treatment, a first 18-cycle PCR with universal primers M1SS and BC2_uni_R was performed on all cDNA. On the authors' methods: Normalization of each sample was performed by random selection of 1 million high-quality reads, each carrying a distinct molecular identifier. Instead of being binned into consensus sequences, reads that shared molecular identifiers were thrown out. MiTCR, set to a Q25 quality threshold and the strictest error-elimination algorithm, was used for CDR3 identification, clonotype clustering and error correction. A nonparametric unseen species model with Euler transformation was used to estimate lower-bound total TCR beta diversity. Through fastp at Q25 and MiXCR, TCRdb rebuilt clones from the public reads, retaining in-frame beta chains. Entries are consolidated by CDR3 protein sequence, retaining the most common genes and DNA. These V and J calls originate from TCRdb's pipeline instead of the authors' own analysis. The sample includes approximately 400,000 distinct CDR3 sequences, with about half observed a single time. 50% to 65% of the sample rests with the top ten.

Beyond this particular receptor, the publication reports: Estimates of total diversity from one million sequenced T cells were regarded as lower bounds and underestimates. Bulk unsorted PBMC profiling prevented conclusive comparison of naive and antigen-experienced compartments. As age increased, observed TCR beta diversity per million T cells dropped in a roughly linear way, and a significant reduction was already evident by age around 41. The CMV infection status of donors was not known, potentially confounding age-related changes in expanded clonotypes. Compared with the aged group, the long-lived group had more naive CD4+ T cells, fewer expanded clones and increased TCR diversity, suggesting age selection. A strong correlation was found between observed TCR beta diversity and the percentage of naive T cells measured by flow cytometry.

Donors were a few dozen systemically healthy Caucasian individuals from Russia aged roughly 6 to 90 years. Roughly 10 milliliters of peripheral blood were drawn from each donor into EDTA-treated Vacutainer tubes. Ficoll-Paque density-gradient centrifugation was used to isolate PBMCs, with at least 6.5 million obtained per sample. Trizol reagent was used to extract total RNA from PBMCs, with at least 5.5 micrograms per sample. For every donor, flow cytometry on a PBMC aliquot measured the percentage of naive CD45RAhigh/CD27high T cells. Sequencing was carried out using blood. The receptor was isolated from a man aged 55 to 70 in good health. The rearrangement joined TRBV5-1 to TRBJ2-7; 11 bases in between match TRBD2. The nucleotides are TGCGCCAGCAGCGCGGGACTAGCGGACTCCTACGAGCAGTACTTC. Translated, it reads CASSAGLADSYEQYF.